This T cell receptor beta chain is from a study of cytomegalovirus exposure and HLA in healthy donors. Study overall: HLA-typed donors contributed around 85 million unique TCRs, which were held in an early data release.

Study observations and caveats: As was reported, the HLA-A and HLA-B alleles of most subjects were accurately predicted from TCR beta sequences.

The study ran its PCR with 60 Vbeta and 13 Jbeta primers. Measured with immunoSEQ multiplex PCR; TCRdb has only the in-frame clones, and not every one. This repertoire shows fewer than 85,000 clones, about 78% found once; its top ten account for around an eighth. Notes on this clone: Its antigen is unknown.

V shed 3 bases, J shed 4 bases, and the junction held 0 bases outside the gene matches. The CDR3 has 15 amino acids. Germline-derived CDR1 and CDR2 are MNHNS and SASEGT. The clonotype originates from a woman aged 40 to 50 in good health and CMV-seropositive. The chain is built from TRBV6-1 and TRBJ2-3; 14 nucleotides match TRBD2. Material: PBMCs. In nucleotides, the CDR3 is TGTGCCAGCAGTGAGACTAGCGGGAGGGCAGATACGCAGTATTTT. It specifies CASSETSGRADTQYF.